Following are 11 T cell receptor beta chains from one sample sequenced in a study of beta chain features in type 1 diabetes. The study, taken as a whole, reports: TCRB CDR3s were moderately but significantly shorter in Type 1 diabetes patients in all four CD4+ subsets.

As every portion of the isolated RNA was reverse transcribed, the sequencing read expressed TCRB transcripts. The data were produced by immunoSEQ multiplex PCR, yet TCRdb's version contains in-frame clones alone and is incomplete. The data contain hundreds of thousands of clones, over 12% of them singletons. Their antigens remain unidentified. The sequencing input was naive CD4+ T cells from blood. The receptors were sampled from a man between 18 and 29 years old with type 1 diabetes.

This clone was counted between two and nine times. J is TRBJ1-1 and V is TRBV7-8; unclear D gene. V lost 5 bases and J 2 bases, leaving 9 bases between the germline ends. The CDR3 runs to 13 residues. Looked up from germline, CDR1 is SGHVS and CDR2 is FQNEAQ. CDR3 sequence reads: CASSLDRNTEAFF. CDR3 nucleotide sequence: TGTGCCAGCAGCCTAGACCGTAACACTGAAGCTTTCTTT.

This clone was seen a few times. The rearrangement uses TRBV30 and TRBJ2-1, with a tentative D call TRBD1 (6 bases). The CDR3 sequence is 13 residues long. CDR1 GTSNPN and CDR2 SVGIG come from the germline V gene (reference sequence). The V gene lost 4 bases and the J gene lost 4 bases, with 11 bases spanning the gap. This chain's CDR3 is CAWMAGVYNEQFF. The CDR3 DNA follows: TGTGCCTGGATGGCAGGGGTTTACAATGAGCAGTTCTTC.

The V and J genes are TRBV19 and TRBJ1-1; D is ambiguous. Trimming pared 3 bases from V and 1 base from J, leaving 9 bases between. Germline CDR1 and CDR2: LNHDA and SQIVND (reference sequence). The CDR3 consists of 14 residues. The CDR3: CASSIGTRNTEAFF. Written as DNA, the CDR3 is TGTGCCAGTAGTATTGGCACTAGGAACACTGAAGCTTTCTTT.

This clone has a count of ten or more. This chain connects TRBV21-1 to TRBJ2-1; the table's D call, TRBD1, was not checked against the DNA. TRBV21-1 is a known pseudogene. This CDR3 has 15 amino acids. The CDR3 protein is CASISWTGVRNEQFF. The CDR3 bases are TGTGCCAGCATATCATGGACAGGGGTAAGGAATGAGCAGTTCTTC.

Written as DNA, the CDR3 is TGTGCCAGCAGCTTAGGGGTCTCGGATGAGCAGTTCTTC. Translated, it gives CASSLGVSDEQFF. The rearrangement joins TRBV7-8 to TRBJ2-1, with D hard to call. The V and J ends lost 1 base and 8 bases respectively, with 9 bases between them. The germline V gene has CDR1 SGHVS and CDR2 FQNEAQ. There are 13 residues in the CDR3.

The gene calls are TRBV7-9 and TRBJ2-7, with D tentatively TRBD2 (6 bases). The CDR3 has 14 residues. Trimming took off 5 bases at V and 5 bases at J, with 16 bases between the two ends. Germline V gene data show CDR1 as SEHNR and CDR2 as FQNEAQ (reference sequence). CDR3 sequence: CASSQLGPGDEQYF. Written as DNA, the CDR3 is TGTGCCAGCAGCCAACTAGGCCCGGGGGACGAGCAGTACTTC.

A few counts support this clone. Different DNA sequences within this sample yield the same CDR3. The chain joins TRBV5-1 to TRBJ2-6, with D perhaps TRBD2 (5 bases). Germline V lookup: CDR1 SGHRS, CDR2 YFSETQ. The CDR3 sequence is 15 residues long. V was trimmed by 0 bases and J by 1 base, leaving 5 bases between them. CDR3 amino acids: CASSLGGSGANVLTF. DNA for the CDR3: TGCGCCAGCAGCTTGGGAGGGTCTGGGGCCAACGTCCTGACTTTC.

The chain uses TRBV10-3 and TRBJ2-1, with D possibly matching TRBD1 (6 bases). CDR3 size: 14 residues. V lost 4 bases and J 7 bases, leaving 14 bases between the germline ends. The germline V gene has CDR1 ENHRY and CDR2 SYGVKD. Written as DNA, the CDR3 is TGTGCCATCAGTGCGGGACGGACAGATAATGAGCAGTTCTTC. It yields the protein CAISAGRTDNEQFF.

This clone has only a few counts. J is TRBJ2-5 and V is TRBV20-1; no clear D gene. V was shortened by 4 bases and J by 9 bases, with 12 bases between the two germline ends. In germline, CDR1 is DFQATT, CDR2 SNEGSKA (reference sequence). There are 11 residues in the CDR3. The CDR3 region is CSATPRMAQYF. DNA for the CDR3: TGCAGTGCTACCCCACGGATGGCCCAGTACTTC.

The chain is built from TRBV28 and TRBJ1-5; D remains ambiguous. In germline, CDR1 is MDHEN, CDR2 SYDVKM. Between the trimmed V and J ends, which lost 1 base and 11 bases, there was a span of 9 bases. The CDR3 has 12 residues. The CDR3 nucleotides are TGTGCCAGCAGTTTATTGGCCAGCTCCCAGCATTTT. Translating gives CASSLLASSQHF.

The chain carries TRBV7-2 and TRBJ1-2; 7 bases are a match to TRBD1. The CDR3 contains 13 residues. Germline V gene sequence: CDR1 SGHTA, CDR2 FQGNSA. Trimming cost V 5 bases and J 6 bases; bases outside gene matches: 6. The CDR3 here is CASSPDRDNGYTF. Written as DNA, the CDR3 is TGTGCCAGCAGCCCAGACAGGGACAATGGCTACACCTTC.